This T cell receptor (beta chain) comes out of a study of blood T cell repertoires in COVID-19. The overall study: Samples representing acute and convalescent COVID-19 were sourced from the United States, Italy and Spain. T cells, B-cell-depleted T cells, or PBMCs supplied cDNA or gDNA.

Original data processing: Nucleated cell counts were estimated from reference gene primer amplification. Some clones are missing from TCRdb's copy, which holds only in-frame ones; the method was immunoSEQ multiplex PCR. From that table come the V and J calls and clone size; the DNA was used to work out D and trimming. The sample records under 150,000 clones, about four fifths being singletons. V was trimmed by 9 bases and J by 9 bases, leaving 21 bases between them. Germline V gene data show CDR1 as LGHNT and CDR2 as FRNRAP. The CDR3 is 14 residues long. The sequence derives from a woman in her thirties or forties with acute or convalescent COVID-19. The source material was peripheral blood. The chain combines TRBV12-5 with TRBJ2-1; tentatively, D is TRBD1 (6 bases). The CDR3 sequence is CASRHSTGTPEQFF. CDR3 bases: TGTGCTAGCCGACACTCTACAGGGACCCCTGAGCAGTTCTTC.